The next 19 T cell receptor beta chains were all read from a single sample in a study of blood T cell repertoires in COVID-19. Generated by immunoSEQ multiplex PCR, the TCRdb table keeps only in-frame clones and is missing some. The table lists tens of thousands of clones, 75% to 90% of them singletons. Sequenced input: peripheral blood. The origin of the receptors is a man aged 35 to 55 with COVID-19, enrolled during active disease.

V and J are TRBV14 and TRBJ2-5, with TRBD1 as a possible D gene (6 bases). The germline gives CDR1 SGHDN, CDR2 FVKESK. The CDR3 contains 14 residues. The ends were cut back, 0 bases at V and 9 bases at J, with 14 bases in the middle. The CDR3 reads CASSQDRGSGSQYF. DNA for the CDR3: TGTGCCAGCAGCCAAGACAGGGGTTCTGGGTCCCAGTACTTC.

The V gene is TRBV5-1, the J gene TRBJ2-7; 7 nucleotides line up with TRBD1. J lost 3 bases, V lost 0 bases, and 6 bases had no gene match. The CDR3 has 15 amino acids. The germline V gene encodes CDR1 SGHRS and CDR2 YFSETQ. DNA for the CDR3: TGCGCCAGCAGCTTGGACGGGACAGCTTACTACGAGCAGTACTTC. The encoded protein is CASSLDGTAYYEQYF. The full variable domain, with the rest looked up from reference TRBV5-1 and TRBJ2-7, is KAGVTQTPRYLIKTRGQQVTLSCSPISGHRSVSWYQQTPGQGLQFLFEYFSETQRNKGNFPGRFSGRQFSNSRSEMNVSTLELGDSALYLCASSLDGTAYYEQYFGPGTRLTVT.

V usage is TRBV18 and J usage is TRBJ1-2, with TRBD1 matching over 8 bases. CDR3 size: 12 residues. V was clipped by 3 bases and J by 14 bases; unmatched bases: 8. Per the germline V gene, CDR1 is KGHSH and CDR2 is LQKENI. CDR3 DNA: TGTGCCAGCTCACCGGTCACAGGGGGATGGACCTTC. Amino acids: CASSPVTGGWTF.

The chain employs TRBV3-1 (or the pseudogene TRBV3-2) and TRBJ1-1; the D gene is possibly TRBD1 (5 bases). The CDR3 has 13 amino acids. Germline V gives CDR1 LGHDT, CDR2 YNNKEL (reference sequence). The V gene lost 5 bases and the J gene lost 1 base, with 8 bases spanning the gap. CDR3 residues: CASSGQGNTEAFF. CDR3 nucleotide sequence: TGTGCCAGCAGCGGGCAGGGGAACACTGAAGCTTTCTTT.

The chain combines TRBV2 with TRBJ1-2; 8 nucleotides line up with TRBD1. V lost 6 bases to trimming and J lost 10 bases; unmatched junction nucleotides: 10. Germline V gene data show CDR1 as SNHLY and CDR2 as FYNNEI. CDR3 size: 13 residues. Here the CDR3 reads CASSPGQGVPYTF. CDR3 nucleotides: TGTGCCAGCAGCCCAGGACAGGGAGTTCCCTACACCTTC.

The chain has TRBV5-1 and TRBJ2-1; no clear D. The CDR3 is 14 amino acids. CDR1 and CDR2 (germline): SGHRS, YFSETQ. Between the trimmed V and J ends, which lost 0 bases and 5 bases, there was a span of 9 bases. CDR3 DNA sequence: TGCGCCAGCAGCTTGGGGGCAGCCAACAATGAGCAGTTCTTC. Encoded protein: CASSLGAANNEQFF.

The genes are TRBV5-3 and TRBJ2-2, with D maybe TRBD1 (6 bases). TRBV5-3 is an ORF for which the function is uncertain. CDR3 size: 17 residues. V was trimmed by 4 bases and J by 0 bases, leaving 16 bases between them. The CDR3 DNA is TGTGCCAGAAGCACCGCCTGGGACAATCCGAACACCGGGGAGCTGTTTTTT. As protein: CARSTAWDNPNTGELFF.

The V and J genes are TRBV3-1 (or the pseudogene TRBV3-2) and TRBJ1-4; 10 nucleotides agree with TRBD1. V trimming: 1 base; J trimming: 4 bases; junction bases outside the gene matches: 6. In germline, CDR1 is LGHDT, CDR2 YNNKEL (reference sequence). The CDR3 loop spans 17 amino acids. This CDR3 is CASSQVGRTGGNEKLFF. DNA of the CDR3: TGTGCCAGCAGCCAAGTCGGTCGGACAGGGGGTAATGAAAAACTGTTTTTT.

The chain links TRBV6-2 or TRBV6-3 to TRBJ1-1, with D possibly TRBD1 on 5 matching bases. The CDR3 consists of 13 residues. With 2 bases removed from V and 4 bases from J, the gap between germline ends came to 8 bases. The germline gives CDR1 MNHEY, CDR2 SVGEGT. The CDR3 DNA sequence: TGTGCCAGCAGTTACAGGGGAAGCACTGAAGCTTTCTTT. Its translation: CASSYRGSTEAFF.

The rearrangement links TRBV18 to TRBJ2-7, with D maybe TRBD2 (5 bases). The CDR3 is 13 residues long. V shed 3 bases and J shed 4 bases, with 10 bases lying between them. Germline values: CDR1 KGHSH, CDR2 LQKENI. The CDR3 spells CASSPGLEYEQYF. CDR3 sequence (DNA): TGTGCCAGCTCACCTGGACTCGAGTACGAGCAGTACTTC.

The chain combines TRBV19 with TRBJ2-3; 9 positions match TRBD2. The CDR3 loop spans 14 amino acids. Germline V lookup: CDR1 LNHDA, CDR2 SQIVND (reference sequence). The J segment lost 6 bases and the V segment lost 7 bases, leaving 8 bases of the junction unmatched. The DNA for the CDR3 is TGTGCCAGTACTCTCAGCGGGGGGATTGATACGCAGTATTTT. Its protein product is CASTLSGGIDTQYF.

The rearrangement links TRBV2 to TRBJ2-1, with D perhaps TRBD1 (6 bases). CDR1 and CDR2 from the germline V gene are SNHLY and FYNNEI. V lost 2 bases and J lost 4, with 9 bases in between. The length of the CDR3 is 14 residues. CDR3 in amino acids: CASSEQGRYNEQFF. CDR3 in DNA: TGTGCCAGCAGTGAACAGGGGCGATACAATGAGCAGTTCTTC.

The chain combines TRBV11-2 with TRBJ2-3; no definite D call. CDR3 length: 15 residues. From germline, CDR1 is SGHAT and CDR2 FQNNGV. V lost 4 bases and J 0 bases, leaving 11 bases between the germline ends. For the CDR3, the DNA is TGTGCCAGCAGCTCCCTTAGCACTAGCACAGATACGCAGTATTTT. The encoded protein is CASSSLSTSTDTQYF.

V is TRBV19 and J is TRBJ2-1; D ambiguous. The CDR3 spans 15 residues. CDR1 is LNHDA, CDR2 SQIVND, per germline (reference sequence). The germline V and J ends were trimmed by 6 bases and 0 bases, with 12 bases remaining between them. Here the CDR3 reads CASSNRHHSYNEQFF. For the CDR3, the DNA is TGTGCCAGTAGCAATCGACATCACTCCTACAATGAGCAGTTCTTC.

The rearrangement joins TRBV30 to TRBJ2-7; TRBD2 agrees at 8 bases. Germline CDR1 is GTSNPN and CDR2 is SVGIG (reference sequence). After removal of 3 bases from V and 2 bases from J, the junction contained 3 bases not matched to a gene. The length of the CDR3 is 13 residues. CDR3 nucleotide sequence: TGTGCCTGGAGCAGCGGGGGAGCCTACGAGCAGTACTTC. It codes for CAWSSGGAYEQYF.

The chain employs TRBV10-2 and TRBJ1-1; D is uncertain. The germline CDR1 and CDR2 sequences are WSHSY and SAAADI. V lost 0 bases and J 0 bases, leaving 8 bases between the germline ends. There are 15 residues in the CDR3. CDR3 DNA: TGCGCCAGCAGTGAGTCCCTTGGCCTGAACACTGAAGCTTTCTTT. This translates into CASSESLGLNTEAFF.

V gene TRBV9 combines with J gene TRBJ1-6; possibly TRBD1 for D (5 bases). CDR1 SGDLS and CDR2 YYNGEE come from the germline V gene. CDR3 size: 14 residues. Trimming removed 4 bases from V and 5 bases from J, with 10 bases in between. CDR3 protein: CASSPQGNNSPLHF. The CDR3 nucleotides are TGTGCCAGCAGCCCTCAGGGCAATAATTCACCCCTCCACTTT.

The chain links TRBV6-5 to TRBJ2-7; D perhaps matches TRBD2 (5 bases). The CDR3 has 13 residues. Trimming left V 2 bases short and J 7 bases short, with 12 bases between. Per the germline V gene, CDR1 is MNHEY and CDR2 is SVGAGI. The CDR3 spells CASSYGTRSEQYF. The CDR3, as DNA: TGTGCCAGCAGTTACGGAACTAGGAGTGAGCAGTACTTC.

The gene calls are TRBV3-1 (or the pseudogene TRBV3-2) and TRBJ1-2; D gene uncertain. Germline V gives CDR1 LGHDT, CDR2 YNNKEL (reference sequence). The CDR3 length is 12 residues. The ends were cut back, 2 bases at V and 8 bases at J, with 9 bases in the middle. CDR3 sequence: CASSQILGGYTF. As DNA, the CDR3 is TGTGCCAGCAGCCAAATCCTGGGCGGCTACACCTTC.